This is a list of T cell receptor beta chains from one sample in a study of T cells after posttransplantation cyclophosphamide. Data came from immunoSEQ multiplex PCR; TCRdb stores just in-frame clones and leaves some out. The sample has 45,000 to 55,000 clones, none seen only once. The sample taken for sequencing was PBMCs. The receptors originated from a man aged 35-49 years in good health, CMV-negative, and a related stem cell transplant donor. Each CDR3 is given with its conserved first and last residue. The D gene is left open where the match is weak. Size tells how often a clone was seen (once, few, many) or the class of an expanded clone, and some rows leave it out.

>TRBD2|many|TRBJ2-7|TRBV30
TGTGCCTGGAGTCGCCCGAGGACTAGTGGAAAACCCGAGCAGTACTTC
CAWSRPRTSGKPEQYF
>-|many|TRBJ2-7|TRBV7-9
TGTGCCAGCAGTCGAGTACAGGGTTCCCACGAGCAGTACTTC
CASSRVQGSHEQYF
>TRBD2|many|TRBJ2-5|TRBV28
TGTGCCAGCTCTTCGGGGCTAGCGGGAGAAATCGGGGAGACCCAGTACTTC
CASSSGLAGEIGETQYF
>-|many|TRBJ2-7|TRBV28
TGTGCCAGCAGTTTATTAGGAGGGCAATCCTACGAGCAGTACTTC
CASSLLGGQSYEQYF
>TRBD1|-|TRBJ2-7|TRBV7-6
TGTGCCAGCAGCTTAGCGACAGGGATCGAGCAGTACTTC
CASSLATGIEQYF
>-|many|TRBJ2-2|TRBV11-2
TGTGCCAGCAGCGTTAGCGGATATAACACCGGGGAGCTGTTTTTT
CASSVSGYNTGELFF
>TRBD2|-|TRBJ2-7|TRBV5-1
TGCGCCAGCAGCTTCGGCGGCGGGAGGGCCGGCGAGCAGTACTTC
CASSFGGGRAGEQYF
>-|many|TRBJ1-5|TRBV29-1
TGCAGCGTCCGTCCGGGGGATAGCAATCAGCCCCAGCATTTT
CSVRPGDSNQPQHF
>-|few|TRBJ1-1|TRBV28
TGTGCCAGCAGTTTAATTCGGGAAGGGCCGAACACTGAAGCTTTCTTT
CASSLIREGPNTEAFF
>TRBD2|many|TRBJ2-7|TRBV28
TGTGCCAGCAGTTCTAGCGGGAGTTCTCTCGAGCAGTACTTC
CASSSSGSSLEQYF
>TRBD1|many|TRBJ1-6|TRBV6-6
TGTGCCAGCAACACTAGGGGGCGGAATTCACCCCTCCACTTT
CASNTRGRNSPLHF
>-|many|TRBJ2-7|TRBV29-1
TGCAGCGTTGAAAGAGAGGGCTGGGGTGAGCAGTACTTC
CSVEREGWGEQYF
>TRBD2|many|TRBJ2-7|TRBV4-2
TGTGCCAGCAGCCAGGTTTTGGGGCTAGCGGGAGACTACGAGCAGTACTTC
CASSQVLGLAGDYEQYF
>-|many|TRBJ2-5|TRBV6-5
TGTGCCAGCAGTTACTCAAGCTCCCTGGAGACCCAGTACTTC
CASSYSSSLETQYF
>TRBD1|many|TRBJ1-4|TRBV4-2
TGTGCCAGCAGCCATTCGCCGGGACAGTTTAATGAAAAACTGTTTTTT
CASSHSPGQFNEKLFF
>-|many|TRBJ2-1|TRBV2
TGTGCCAGCATTAAGGAGGCCTACAATGAGCAGTTCTTC
CASIKEAYNEQFF
>-|many|TRBJ2-2|TRBV11-3
TGTGCCAGCAGCTTACGGGATCCCGGGGAGCTGTTTTTT
CASSLRDPGELFF
>-|many|TRBJ2-3|TRBV14
TGTGCCAGCAGCGTGACAGGCACACTCACAGATACGCAGTATTTT
CASSVTGTLTDTQYF
>-|many|TRBJ2-7|TRBV18
TGTGCCAGCTCACCAGAACAGGGCGTAGCTGAGTACTTC
CASSPEQGVAEYF
>TRBD1|many|TRBJ2-1|TRBV4-2
TGTGCCAGCAGCCCTTCCAGGGGGCTTCAAGTTGATGAGCAGTTCTTC
CASSPSRGLQVDEQFF
>-|many|TRBJ2-7|TRBV28
TGTGCCAGCAGTTTAAGCACCTACGAGCAGTACTTC
CASSLSTYEQYF
>TRBD1|many|TRBJ1-1|TRBV7-6
TGTGCCAGCAGCTTAGGGGCAGGGGGACGTGCGGACACTGAAGCTTTCTTT
CASSLGAGGRADTEAFF
>-|many|TRBJ1-2|TRBV7-2
TGTGCCAGCAGCTTAGTGGGGCCAAGCACGGCAGCTAACTATGGCTACACCTTC
CASSLVGPSTAANYGYTF
>TRBD1|-|TRBJ2-1|TRBV6-5
TGTGCCAGCAGTTTAGGACAGGGCCTATACAATGAGCAGTTCTTC
CASSLGQGLYNEQFF